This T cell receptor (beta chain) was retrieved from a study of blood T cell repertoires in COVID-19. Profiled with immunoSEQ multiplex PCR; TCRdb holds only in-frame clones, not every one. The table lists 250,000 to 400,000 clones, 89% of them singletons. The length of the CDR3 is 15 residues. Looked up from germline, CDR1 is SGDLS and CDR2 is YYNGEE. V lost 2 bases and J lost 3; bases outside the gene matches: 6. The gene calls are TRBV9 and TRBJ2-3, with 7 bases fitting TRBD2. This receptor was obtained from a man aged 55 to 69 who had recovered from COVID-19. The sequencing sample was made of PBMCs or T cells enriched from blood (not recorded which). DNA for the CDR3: TGTGCCAGCAGCGTGGGACTAAGCCCTACAGATACGCAGTATTTT. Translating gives CASSVGLSPTDTQYF.